The TCR beta chain under discussion was sequenced for a study of cytomegalovirus exposure and HLA in healthy donors. V was trimmed by 6 bases and J by 6 bases, leaving 12 bases between them. The CDR3 runs 13 residues. Germline CDR1 SNHLY, CDR2 FYNNEI. The PCR ran on 60 Vbeta and 13 Jbeta primers. The method was immunoSEQ multiplex PCR; TCRdb's version includes in-frame clones alone and lacks a portion of them. The sample yields 150,000 to 200,000 clones, roughly 86% seen once. The chain combines TRBV2 with TRBJ1-5; no reliable D call. Sequenced sample: PBMCs. The sequence was collected from a man aged 40-49 years in good health and CMV-seropositive. The CDR3, as DNA: TGTGCCAGCAGGGGGAGGGTGGGTCAGCCCCAGCATTTT. Its protein product is CASRGRVGQPQHF.